Given below is one TCR beta chain in context. The sample originates from a study of T cell responses to AZD1222 COVID-19 vaccine. TCRdb's table, derived via immunoSEQ multiplex PCR, lists solely in-frame clones and lacks some. The table records roughly 180,000 clones, approximately 90% of them present only once. This receptor was taken from an adult in good health. Sequencing was performed on peripheral blood, taken on day 0 of AZD1222 vaccination.

Here the CDR3 reads CATSDRSGGAATDTQYF. Written as DNA, the CDR3 is TGTGCCACCAGTGACCGGAGTGGGGGGGCGGCCACAGATACGCAGTATTTT. This chain connects TRBV24-1 to TRBJ2-3; TRBD2 might be the D (7 bases). V gave up 4 bases and J gave up 2 bases, with 18 bases separating them. CDR1 is KGHDR, CDR2 SFDVKD, per germline. This CDR3 is built from 17 residues.